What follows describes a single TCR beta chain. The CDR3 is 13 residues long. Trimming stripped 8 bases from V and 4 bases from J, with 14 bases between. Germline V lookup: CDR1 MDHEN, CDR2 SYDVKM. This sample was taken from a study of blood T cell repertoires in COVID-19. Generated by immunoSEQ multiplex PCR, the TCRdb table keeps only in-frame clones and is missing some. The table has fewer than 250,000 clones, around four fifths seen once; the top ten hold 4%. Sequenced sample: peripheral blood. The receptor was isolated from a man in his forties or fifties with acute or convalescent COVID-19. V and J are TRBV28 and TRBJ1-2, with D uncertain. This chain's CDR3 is CASLSEEAYGYTF. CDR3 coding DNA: TGTGCCAGCTTATCCGAAGAGGCCTATGGCTACACCTTC.